This entry is about one T cell receptor beta chain. The antigen remains unidentified. Naive CD8 cells, CD45RO-negative and positively selected for CCR7, excluded terminally differentiated effector memory CD45RA+ cells. Per sorted-subset replicate PCR, input was approximately 180 ng DNA, representing tens of thousands of T cell genomes. Sequencing was performed with immunoSEQ multiplex PCR; in TCRdb, only in-frame clones are kept and a portion is missing. The profile shows some 2.1 million clones, approximately 94% of them singletons. The data were taken from a study of shared clonotypes between healthy human individuals. The study, taken as a whole, reports: Sequencing depth was predicted to influence how clonotypes are shared among donors. Naive subsets typically showed greater estimated richness than memory subsets. Non-shared clonotypes had lower generation probabilities than clonotypes shared by all four sorted-subset donors.

The germline gives CDR1 MGHRA, CDR2 YSYEKL. Trimming removed 4 bases from V and 3 bases from J, with 16 bases in between. This CDR3 spans 15 amino acids. This clonotype originated in a man aged 18 to 29 in good health. Specimen: naive CD8+ T cells sorted from blood. The chain uses TRBV4-1 and TRBJ2-7; possible D gene TRBD2, 6 bases. The CDR3 is CASSPSRDGSYEQYF. Written as DNA, the CDR3 is TGCGCCAGCAGCCCCAGCCGGGACGGGAGCTACGAGCAGTACTTC.